The text below deals with one T cell receptor beta chain. This clone was counted once. Which antigen it targets is not known. Base qualities are not at hand, and no much larger clone is one base apart. Library creation used the immunoSEQ multiplex PCR assay. Adaptive Biotechnologies carried out high-throughput TCR-beta CDR3 sequencing of genomic DNA for most patients. The published analysis was carried out like this. Adaptive's ImmunoSEQ software was the source of the TCR sequencing data for about 18 patients, while three other patients were processed with MiXCR and VDJtools. CDR3 nucleotide sequences shared between donor and recipient were removed because their origin could not be assigned. To count as alloreactive, a clone needed at least 2-fold expansion over unstimulated cells and a minimum CFSE-low frequency of 0.002% (template counts) or 0.001% (read counts). Mappable clones were those detected in sequenced pre-transplant spleen, lymph node, or MLR CFSE-low populations of the donor or recipient. Cumulative frequency of alloreactive clones was calculated as a percentage of all sequences weighted by copy number. TCRdb took this table from immuneACCESS and kept in-frame rearrangements with V and J called. Such tables lack part of the clones; where checked against another copy, unresolved V genes explain under half of the gap, and the rest is unexplained. From that table come the V and J calls and clone size; the DNA was used to work out D and trimming. The sample table holds approximately 70,000 clones, of which 80% to 95% were seen once. The top ten constitute about 6.7% of the sample.

This record comes from a study of graft-versus-host responses after intestinal transplantation (dated by TCRdb to about 2021). In terms of the full investigation: Multivisceral, liver-intestinal, or isolated intestinal transplants were received by the recipients. Every recipient was given anti-thymocyte globulin induction, then maintenance tacrolimus and steroids for roughly 3 years. Graft-versus-host and host-versus-graft alloreactive T cell clones were tracked in the graft, circulation and bone marrow after intestinal transplantation using bulk TCR-beta CDR3 sequencing. Alloreactive clones were identified by sequencing pre-transplant mixed lymphocyte reaction products and comparing these products with unstimulated pre-transplant donor and recipient T cells. The cohort enrolled about 23 intestinal transplant recipients, one of whom was a retransplant, and a few patients without pretransplant specimens were excluded. A peak of at least 4% donor T cells among recipient peripheral blood mononuclear cells was the definition used for donor T cell macrochimerism. Rather than going through the commercial service, samples from a few later patients were sequenced in-house on an Illumina MiSeq and processed with MiXCR. The research as a whole found: The relatively low number and heterogeneity of intestinal transplant patients limited the conclusions. Early after transplant, peak levels of circulating GvH clones were found to be associated with declines in HvG clones. GvH clones turned up in recipient bone marrow, with some appearing earlier in ileal mucosa or blood, a pattern consistent with an intestinal mucosal origin. High GvH to HvG T cell clonal ratios were observed in the allografts of patients with donor T cell macrochimerism.

After transplant, bone marrow was aspirated from the posterior iliac crest or from another site chosen by the physician. CDR1 MNHNY and CDR2 SVGAGI are derived from the germline V gene (reference sequence). V gives up 6 bases and J gives up 4 bases, and the segment between their germline ends measures 13 bases. The CDR3 starts with the cysteine, ends with the phenylalanine, and has 13 residues. The read is trimmed to its CDR3 DNA, 39 bases read in frame from base 1. The TCR originated in a human patient who received an intestinal transplant, so some T cells may come from the graft donor. The chain is encoded by TRBV6-6 joined to TRBJ2-7; the best D guess is TRBD2, with 5 bases matching. Source: bone marrow, taken almost 750 days after intestinal transplantation. The sequenced DNA: TGTGCCAGCAGGGGCACCCTAGCTTACGAGCAGTACTTC. The resulting protein is CASRGTLAYEQYF.